The rows below give T cell receptor beta chains drawn from one sample of a study of Ad26.COV2.S vaccination and SARS-CoV-2 variants. Produced via immunoSEQ multiplex PCR; TCRdb's table is partial and in-frame only. This sample has some 480,000 clones, with roughly 85% found just once. The source was peripheral blood, collected in a trial of Ad26.COV2.S vaccine versus placebo. These receptors all stem from a person between 18 and 65 years old who received the Ad26.COV2.S COVID-19 vaccine or a placebo. The CDR3 runs from the conserved cysteine through the conserved F or W. A D gene is named only where the DNA matches it firmly. The size field is filled for only some rows; it gives once, few, many or a size class.

>TRBV28|TRBJ1-5|once|.
TGTGCCAGCAGTTTAAGTGGCGGGGTGGTCCAGCCCCAGCATTTT
CASSLSGGVVQPQHF
>TRBV19|TRBJ2-2|.|TRBD2
TGTGCCAGTAGTAACCGACTACTAGCGGGAGGGAACACCGGGGAGCTGTTTTTT
CASSNRLLAGGNTGELFF
>TRBV7-6|TRBJ1-1|.|.
TGTGCCAGCAGCTTGACAGGACGGAACATGAACACTGAAGCTTTCTTT
CASSLTGRNMNTEAFF
>TRBV4-3|TRBJ2-7|.|TRBD2
TGCGCCAGCAGCCAACTGACTAGCGGGAGAAGGCACGAGCAGTACTTC
CASSQLTSGRRHEQYF
>TRBV25-1|TRBJ2-7|.|TRBD2
TGTGCCAGCAGTCCCCAAGTGGGAGGGAACTACTACGAGCAGTACTTC
CASSPQVGGNYYEQYF
>TRBV9|TRBJ2-3|.|TRBD1
TGTGCCAGCAGCCTCCAGGGGGCTCCCACAGATACGCAGTATTTT
CASSLQGAPTDTQYF
>TRBV28|TRBJ2-7|.|.
TGTGCCAGCAGGGGGACTCTACTCGAGCAGTACTTC
CASRGTLLEQYF
>TRBV10-2|TRBJ1-1|.|.
TGCGCCAGCAGTGAGGCAAGGGACATCAGGCGAAGTCGAGCTTTCTTT
CASSEARDIRRSRAFF
>TRBV6-5|TRBJ1-6|once|.
TGTGCCAGCAGGGACAGTGAACCCCTCCACTTT
CASRDSEPLHF
>TRBV18|TRBJ2-5|.|.
TGTGCCAGCTCACCCCCCGAGGCCCGAGAGACCCAGTACTTC
CASSPPEARETQYF
>TRBV7-2|TRBJ2-1|.|.
TGTGCCAGCAGCCCCACCCGAGTCATCTTGGGAAATGAGCAGTTCTTC
CASSPTRVILGNEQFF
>TRBV28|TRBJ2-1|.|.
TGTGCCAGCAGTTCTTCCGGACAGACCCGAAATGAGCAGTTCTTC
CASSSSGQTRNEQFF
>TRBV6-1|TRBJ2-4|few|TRBD1
TGTGCCAGCAGTGGCTTCCGGATGGGACAGGGAAAAAACATTCAGTACTTC
CASSGFRMGQGKNIQYF
>TRBV2|TRBJ2-7|.|TRBD1
TGTGCCAGCAGTATGACAGGGTCCCACGAGCAGTACTTC
CASSMTGSHEQYF
>TRBV19|TRBJ2-7|.|TRBD1
TGTGCCAGTAGTTCACCGGGACAGACCTACGAGCAGTACTTC
CASSSPGQTYEQYF
>TRBV7-3|TRBJ2-5|.|TRBD2
TGTGCCAGCAGCCCAACGGGAGGGAGGATCCAAGAGACCCAGTACTTC
CASSPTGGRIQETQYF
>TRBV5-1|TRBJ2-1|once|.
TGCGCCAGCAGCATGGTGTTAGGTGAGCAGTTCTTC
CASSMVLGEQFF
>TRBV11-3|TRBJ2-1|.|.
TGTGCCAGCAGCTTTCCCGGATTCAATGAGCAGTTCTTC
CASSFPGFNEQFF
>TRBV7-9|TRBJ2-1|.|.
TGTGCCAGCAGCCCGCCGCGCAATGAGCAGTTCTTC
CASSPPRNEQFF
>TRBV6-4|TRBJ2-2|.|TRBD1
TGTGCCAGCAGTGAAGGCAGGGGGCACACCGGGGAGCTGTTTTTT
CASSEGRGHTGELFF
>TRBV2|TRBJ2-7|.|TRBD1
TGTGCCAGCAGTGAAACCACAGGGGTGAGGCAGTACTTC
CASSETTGVRQYF
>TRBV19|TRBJ1-3|.|.
TGTGCCAGCAGAAAGGGGACTGGATCTGGAAACACCATATATTTT
CASRKGTGSGNTIYF
>TRBV7-9|TRBJ2-5|.|.
TGTGCCAGCAGCTCCTCGGGACTGCAAGAGACCCAGTACTTC
CASSSSGLQETQYF